This T cell receptor (beta chain) was observed in a study of breast tumors, draining lymph nodes, adjacent tissues. Findings and limits, study-wide: Luminal-like breast cancer showed significantly greater tumor-nontumor repertoire similarity than basal-like breast cancer did. That most tumor T cells come from lymph nodes remained unproven. Findings are consistent with lymph node origin and intratumoral expansion of most tumor T cells.

The lymph nodes were axillary draining lymph nodes from breast cancer patients. This clonotype was recorded at least ten times. Its antigen remains unidentified. This CDR3 spans 13 amino acids. The junction had 3 bases not matched to a gene; V was cut back by 4 bases and J by 4 bases. Via MiXCR, TCRdb re-called the multiplex PCR reads, giving one row per CDR3 protein. The table lists roughly 120,000 distinct CDR3 sequences, nearly 20% of them singletons. Sequences were obtained from axillary lymph node tissue. This chain uses TRBV12-3 or TRBV12-4 with TRBJ2-7; 8 bases map to TRBD1. This clonotype was sampled from a female donor with breast cancer. Some clones in this sample may be carry-over from other donors' samples. CDR3 in amino acids: CASSWTGSYEQYF. Written as DNA, the CDR3 is TGTGCCAGCAGTTGGACAGGGAGTTACGAGCAGTACTTC.